Shown below are 28 T cell receptor beta chains from a single sample sequenced in a study of blood T cell repertoires in COVID-19. Profiled with immunoSEQ multiplex PCR; TCRdb holds only in-frame clones, not every one. There are around 330,000 clones in the sample; roughly 90% occur only once, and around 4% lies in the top ten. Sample: peripheral blood. These TCRs come from a woman aged 50 to 60 with active or convalescent COVID-19.

The chain uses TRBV7-2 and TRBJ1-3; D unclear. Germline V gene data show CDR1 as SGHTA and CDR2 as FQGNSA. CDR3 size: 13 residues. V lost 1 base and J 2 bases, leaving 3 bases between the germline ends. CDR3 sequence: CASSLVTGNTIYF. The CDR3 DNA is TGTGCCAGCAGCTTAGTTACTGGAAACACCATATATTTT.

This clone was detected only once. This chain uses TRBV11-3 with TRBJ1-5; the D is unclear. Trimming removed 6 bases from V and 0 bases from J, with 15 bases in between. From germline, CDR1 is SGHNT and CDR2 YENEEA. This CDR3 contains 16 residues. CDR3 loop: CASRITWAYSNQPQHF. As DNA, the CDR3 is TGTGCCAGCAGAATTACATGGGCATATAGCAATCAGCCCCAGCATTTT.

For this clone: In the same sample, other DNA sequences code for this CDR3. This rearrangement joins TRBV18 to TRBJ1-1; 8 nucleotides align to TRBD1. Germline trimming cut 5 bases from V and 1 base from J; bases unmatched to any gene: 3. Germline V gene lookup returns CDR1 KGHSH and CDR2 LQKENI. The CDR3 is 14 residues long. The CDR3: CASSSTGENTEAFF. CDR3 DNA sequence: TGTGCCAGCTCATCGACAGGGGAGAACACTGAAGCTTTCTTT.

The V gene is TRBV7-2, the J gene TRBJ1-3; no clear D gene. Per the germline V gene, CDR1 is SGHTA and CDR2 is FQGNSA. The V end lost 2 bases, the J end lost 0 bases, and 11 bases lay between the germline ends. The CDR3 loop spans 16 amino acids. The CDR3 spells CASSLIPRGSGNTIYF. CDR3 bases: TGTGCCAGCAGCTTAATTCCCCGGGGCTCTGGAAACACCATATATTTT.

The V and J genes are TRBV24-1 and TRBJ2-7; D gene uncertain. V lost 1 base, J lost 9 bases, and 12 bases lay in between. The CDR3 covers 13 residues. Looked up from germline, CDR1 is KGHDR and CDR2 is SFDVKD. The CDR3 DNA is TGTGCCACCAGTGATTTCGGTCCCGGCGGGCAGTACTTC. Its translation: CATSDFGPGGQYF.

The rearrangement joins TRBV5-4 to TRBJ2-7; maybe TRBD2 (6 bases). Between the trimmed V and J ends, which lost 0 bases and 0 bases, there was a span of 19 bases. Germline loops: CDR1 SGHNT, CDR2 YYREEE (reference sequence). The CDR3 runs to 18 residues. The CDR3 reads CASSLASRGSHRSYEQYF. In nucleotides, the CDR3 is TGTGCCAGCAGCTTGGCCTCTCGGGGGAGCCACCGCTCCTACGAGCAGTACTTC.

This chain joins TRBV10-3 and TRBJ2-1, with TRBD2 as a possible D gene (6 bases). The germline V gene has CDR1 ENHRY and CDR2 SYGVKD. V was cut by 4 bases and J by 3 bases, with 10 bases left in between. This CDR3 has 14 residues. CDR3 nucleotides: TGTGCCATCAGTGCGGGCGGGAACTACAATGAGCAGTTCTTC. This codes for CAISAGGNYNEQFF.

This clone has a handful of counts. J is TRBJ2-5 and V is TRBV7-2, with 10 positions matching TRBD1. The J segment lost 4 bases and the V segment lost 4 bases, leaving 9 bases of the junction unmatched. Germline lookup yields CDR1 SGHTA and CDR2 FQGNSA. The CDR3 runs to 16 residues. The CDR3 reads CASSSTTGGATETQYF. The CDR3 DNA sequence: TGTGCCAGCAGCTCAACGACAGGGGGCGCGACAGAGACCCAGTACTTC.

The chain couples TRBV21-1 to TRBJ1-5; TRBD1 was called by the table and not checked on the DNA. TRBV21-1 corresponds to a pseudogene. The CDR3 has 15 residues. In nucleotides, the CDR3 is TGTGCCAGCAGCAAAGTAGACAGGGGGTGTCAGCCCCAGCATTTT. It codes for CASSKVDRGCQPQHF.

The rearrangement uses TRBV5-5 and TRBJ1-4; D call uncertain. The CDR3 is 17 amino acids. The V and J ends lost 1 base and 8 bases respectively, with 21 bases between them. From germline, CDR1 is SGHKS and CDR2 YYEKEE (reference sequence). CDR3 nucleotide sequence: TGTGCCAGCAGCTTGACCGTGGCCGAAGCCCGGAGGGAAAAACTGTTTTTT. This encodes CASSLTVAEARREKLFF.

This clone was detected a few times. V is TRBV7-2 and J is TRBJ1-4; no firm D call. This CDR3 is 15 amino acids long. The V gene's germline CDR1 is SGHTA and CDR2 FQGNSA. Trimming stripped 5 bases from V and 1 base from J, with 11 bases between. The CDR3 here is CASSIGWITNEKLFF. CDR3 in DNA: TGTGCCAGCAGCATCGGGTGGATAACTAATGAAAAACTGTTTTTT.

This clone was detected only a few times. This chain links TRBV9 with TRBJ1-2; maybe TRBD1 (6 bases). The V end lost 4 bases, the J end lost 8 bases, and 18 bases lay between the germline ends. The CDR3 runs to 14 residues. Germline V lookup: CDR1 SGDLS, CDR2 YYNGEE. For the CDR3, the DNA is TGTGCCAGCAGCCCTGGAAGGTACAGGGACGGCTACACCTTC. Translating gives CASSPGRYRDGYTF.

The chain uses TRBV24-1 and TRBJ1-1; D might be TRBD1 (6 bases). Per the germline V gene, CDR1 is KGHDR and CDR2 is SFDVKD. V lost 3 bases and J 3 bases, leaving 13 bases between the germline ends. This CDR3 has 15 amino acids. For the CDR3, the DNA is TGTGCCACCAGTGATCCAGGGAAGGGGGACACTGAAGCTTTCTTT. It encodes CATSDPGKGDTEAFF.

The chain joins TRBV12-3 or TRBV12-4 to TRBJ1-2; maybe TRBD1 (5 bases). The V end was cut by 6 bases, the J end by 3 bases, with 8 bases between. CDR3 length equals 12 residues. This CDR3 is CASSQGDYGYTF. The CDR3 DNA reads as TGTGCCAGCAGCCAGGGCGACTATGGCTACACCTTC.

This clone was observed once. The chain links TRBV28 to TRBJ1-5; possibly TRBD1 for D (5 bases). Trimming shortened V by 8 bases and J by 5 bases, and 16 bases separated the two germline ends. This CDR3 is 14 amino acids long. Germline CDR1 and CDR2: MDHEN and SYDVKM. The CDR3 loop is CASSSPRGDQPQHF. The CDR3 DNA reads as TGTGCCAGCTCTTCGCCCCGGGGGGATCAGCCCCAGCATTTT.

CDR3 sequence reads: CASSSALGRLAGTNTGELFF. The CDR3 DNA sequence: TGTGCCAGCAGCTCCGCACTAGGACGACTAGCGGGAACCAACACCGGGGAGCTGTTTTTT. The chain recombines TRBV7-8 with TRBJ2-2; 11 nucleotides align to TRBD2. The V gene end was trimmed by 4 bases and the J gene end by 2 bases; junction bases not matched to a gene: 15. The CDR3 runs 20 residues. Germline loops: CDR1 SGHVS, CDR2 FQNEAQ.

V and J are TRBV19 and TRBJ1-1, with D hard to call. CDR1 is LNHDA and CDR2 is SQIVND in the germline V gene (reference sequence). The CDR3 has 14 amino acids. V gave up 3 bases and J gave up 1 base, with 9 bases separating them. The CDR3 loop reads CASSIEKANTEAFF. CDR3 nucleotide sequence: TGTGCCAGTAGTATCGAAAAAGCGAACACTGAAGCTTTCTTT.

V is TRBV28 and J is TRBJ1-3; D ambiguous. Trimming removed 5 bases from V and 0 bases from J, with 14 bases in between. This CDR3 region has 16 residues. CDR1 MDHEN and CDR2 SYDVKM come from the germline V gene. The DNA of the CDR3 is TGTGCCAGCAGTATGATTCACGGTCTCTCTGGAAACACCATATATTTT. Amino acids: CASSMIHGLSGNTIYF.

With regard to this clone: This sample includes further DNA sequences coding for the same CDR3. The rearrangement links TRBV7-2 to TRBJ1-2, with 8 bases that match TRBD1. Per germline, CDR1 SGHTA and CDR2 FQGNSA. V trimming: 6 bases; J trimming: 2 bases; junction bases outside the gene matches: 5. CDR3 size: 14 residues. The CDR3 DNA reads as TGTGCCAGCAGTTCTAGACAGGGGAACTATGGCTACACCTTC. Encoded protein: CASSSRQGNYGYTF.

The chain couples TRBV14 to TRBJ1-2, with TRBD1 identical over 9 bases. J gave up 5 bases and V 4 bases, and 5 bases lay outside the gene matches. The CDR3 loop spans 14 amino acids. The V gene's germline CDR1 is SGHDN and CDR2 FVKESK. The CDR3 sequence is CASSLQGASYGYTF. CDR3 in DNA: TGTGCCAGCAGCCTACAGGGGGCTAGTTATGGCTACACCTTC.

V and J are TRBV14 and TRBJ2-7; 11 nucleotides match TRBD1. From germline, CDR1 is SGHDN and CDR2 FVKESK. The CDR3 covers 14 residues. V dropped 5 bases and J dropped 6; count of bases not matched to a gene: 6. For the CDR3, the DNA is TGTGCCAGCAGCGTTAGGGGACAGGGGGTCGAGCAGTACTTC. Protein: CASSVRGQGVEQYF.

This clone showed up just once. The V call is TRBV21-1, the J call TRBJ1-5. TRBV21-1 has pseudogene status. CDR3 size: 17 residues. In DNA form, the CDR3 reads TGTGCCAGCATCTCAGGCGAAGCCCCGGGGGGCAATCAGCCCCAGCATTTT. Translating it yields CASISGEAPGGNQPQHF.

The chain links TRBV3-1 (or the pseudogene TRBV3-2) to TRBJ2-7, with D possibly being TRBD2 (6 bases). CDR3 length equals 16 residues. Trimming left V 4 bases short and J 0 bases short, with 16 bases between. In germline, CDR1 is LGHDT, CDR2 YNNKEL (reference sequence). CDR3 in amino acids: CASSPFGATSSYEQYF. In DNA form, the CDR3 reads TGTGCCAGCAGCCCGTTCGGAGCGACTAGCTCCTACGAGCAGTACTTC.

This clone came up once. This chain links TRBV3-1 (or the pseudogene TRBV3-2) with TRBJ1-1; D is perhaps TRBD1 (5 bases). Trimming removed 1 base from V and 7 bases from J, with 13 bases in between. The germline V gene encodes CDR1 LGHDT and CDR2 YNNKEL (reference sequence). This CDR3 contains 14 residues. This CDR3 is CASSQGRGTSEAFF. CDR3 DNA: TGTGCCAGCAGCCAAGGGAGGGGAACGAGTGAAGCTTTCTTT.

The chain's CDR3 is CASSQGMGPYEQYF. The CDR3, as DNA: TGTGCCAGCTCACAGGGGATGGGTCCCTACGAGCAGTACTTC. The J gene is TRBJ2-7, the V gene TRBV9; TRBD1 matches 7 bases. The germline CDR1 and CDR2 sequences are SGDLS and YYNGEE. Unmatched junction bases numbered 9, after V lost 7 bases and J lost 2 bases. The CDR3 has 14 residues.

The chain has TRBV7-2 and TRBJ1-1; TRBD1 is a possible D gene (5 bases). The CDR3 is made up of 15 amino acids. From germline, CDR1 is SGHTA and CDR2 FQGNSA. V gave up 6 bases and J gave up 0 bases, with 14 bases separating them. Written as DNA, the CDR3 is TGTGCCAGCAGGATCACGGGGGGAGTGAACACTGAAGCTTTCTTT. It is translated as CASRITGGVNTEAFF.

This clone is a singleton in its sample. This chain connects TRBV27 to TRBJ1-5, with D hard to call. Per germline, CDR1 MNHEY and CDR2 SMNVEV (reference sequence). Trimming cost V 5 bases and J 1 base, with 15 bases left between them. This CDR3 comprises 16 residues. The CDR3 coding sequence is TGTGCCAGCAGTGGCGGAGGGTCCCCAAGCAATCAGCCCCAGCATTTT. This sequence encodes CASSGGGSPSNQPQHF.

The genes are TRBV6-5 and TRBJ2-7; possibly TRBD1 for D (6 bases). Trimming removed 5 bases at V and 0 bases at J, with 14 bases between. Germline V gene lookup returns CDR1 MNHEY and CDR2 SVGAGI. This CDR3 region has 15 residues. In DNA form, the CDR3 reads TGTGCCAGCAGTCTCCAGGGGCCCAGCTCCTACGAGCAGTACTTC. As protein: CASSLQGPSSYEQYF.